This T cell receptor beta chain was recovered during a study of neoadjuvant nivolumab and ipilimumab in lung cancer. Study overall: Nivolumab 3 mg/kg was given days 1, 15 and 29, plus ipilimumab 1 mg/kg day 1 in combination.

About this clone: What it binds is not known.

Repertoires were generated with immunoSEQ multiplex PCR, while TCRdb's copy carries only in-frame clones and drops some. The data show 15,000 to 20,000 clones, with approximately 73% seen just once and roughly 7% held by the top ten. Study-level results: Compared with tumor-adjacent uninvolved lung, resected tumors showed greater richness and clonality. Only two of four nivolumab-treated tumors gained richness and clonality by surgery. A small number of samples were TCR sequenced.

V was clipped by 4 bases and J by 0 bases, with 5 bases between them. CDR1 is SGHNT and CDR2 is YYREEE in the germline V gene (reference sequence). The CDR3 loop spans 13 amino acids. The chain combines TRBV5-4 with TRBJ2-1; tentatively, D is TRBD2 (5 bases). The TCR sequence derives from an adult with non-small cell lung cancer. This specimen was tumor tissue, taken after neoadjuvant nivolumab, alone or with ipilimumab, at or shortly before surgery. The CDR3 protein is CASSGSSYNEQFF. The CDR3 nucleotides are TGTGCCAGCAGCGGGAGCTCCTACAATGAGCAGTTCTTC.